Listed below are T cell receptor beta chains from one sample, sequenced in a study of Graves' ophthalmopathy and Graves' hyperthyroidism. TCRdb redid the calling of the multiplex PCR reads with MiXCR, one entry per CDR3 protein. This table holds some 48,000 distinct CDR3 sequences, around half found once. Sequenced: peripheral blood. These TCRs come from an adult man with Graves' ophthalmopathy. CDR3s include the opening cysteine and the closing phenylalanine or tryptophan. The order of the fields is V gene, J gene, CDR3 protein.

v_call: TRBV5-6
j_call: TRBJ2-5
cdr3_aa: CASSLQGETQYF

v_call: TRBV20-1
j_call: TRBJ1-6
cdr3_aa: CSARDEKGGESPLHF

v_call: TRBV2
j_call: TRBJ1-2
cdr3_aa: CASSITGGLDGYTF

v_call: TRBV6-6
j_call: TRBJ2-2
cdr3_aa: CASSYGQGAGELFF

v_call: TRBV5-5
j_call: TRBJ2-3
cdr3_aa: CASSTSASTDTQYF

v_call: TRBV9
j_call: TRBJ1-4
cdr3_aa: CASSAFGGEKLFF

v_call: TRBV6-2/TRBV6-3
j_call: TRBJ1-2
cdr3_aa: CASSRGRSYGYTF

v_call: TRBV16
j_call: TRBJ2-1
cdr3_aa: CAICSASPSVSYNEQFF

v_call: TRBV7-6
j_call: TRBJ2-3
cdr3_aa: CASSKTSGGDTQYF

v_call: TRBV9
j_call: TRBJ2-2
cdr3_aa: CASNGNTGELFF

v_call: TRBV27
j_call: TRBJ1-2
cdr3_aa: CASTFLSGQLKGYTF

v_call: TRBV14
j_call: TRBJ2-7
cdr3_aa: CASSQGTVLRKEYEQYF

v_call: TRBV20-1
j_call: TRBJ2-1
cdr3_aa: CSARPGHWMNEQFF

v_call: TRBV14
j_call: TRBJ2-6
cdr3_aa: CASSHVPANVLTF

v_call: TRBV2
j_call: TRBJ2-1
cdr3_aa: CASRRGGLGEERDNEQFF

v_call: TRBV13
j_call: TRBJ2-7
cdr3_aa: CASSLSVGNEQYF

v_call: TRBV7-2
j_call: TRBJ2-1
cdr3_aa: CASSLVWGTGAGYNEQFF

v_call: TRBV14
j_call: TRBJ2-2
cdr3_aa: CASSQSHTAAGELFF

v_call: TRBV18
j_call: TRBJ1-1
cdr3_aa: CASSPLGDREAFF

v_call: TRBV20-1
j_call: TRBJ2-7
cdr3_aa: CSAGGGTGVYEQYF

v_call: TRBV13
j_call: TRBJ2-7
cdr3_aa: CASRPFAPPDGKSYEQYF

v_call: TRBV6-5
j_call: TRBJ2-3
cdr3_aa: CASSSRRHGASDTQYF

v_call: TRBV10-3
j_call: TRBJ1-1
cdr3_aa: CAISESKGAPFF

v_call: TRBV29-1
j_call: TRBJ2-7
cdr3_aa: CSVVGLIIYEQYF

v_call: TRBV9
j_call: TRBJ2-2
cdr3_aa: CASSPQGLAVVNGELFF

v_call: TRBV6-1
j_call: TRBJ1-5
cdr3_aa: CASSERTENQPQHF

v_call: TRBV19
j_call: TRBJ1-3
cdr3_aa: CASTRRAGNTIYF

v_call: TRBV25-1
j_call: TRBJ1-1
cdr3_aa: CASSSTPSTEAFF

v_call: TRBV9
j_call: TRBJ1-1
cdr3_aa: CASSPGRTSVATNEAFF

v_call: TRBV20-1
j_call: TRBJ1-2
cdr3_aa: CSARDRTGLNYGYTF

v_call: TRBV18
j_call: TRBJ2-7
cdr3_aa: CASSPSGMRYEQYF

v_call: TRBV10-3
j_call: TRBJ2-7
cdr3_aa: CAISEHAGTGGLWEQYF

v_call: TRBV5-1
j_call: TRBJ2-1
cdr3_aa: CASSIQGASTDTQFF

v_call: TRBV9
j_call: TRBJ2-1
cdr3_aa: CASSVGWEGLIF

v_call: TRBV7-9
j_call: TRBJ2-5
cdr3_aa: CASSPSGTAQETQYF

v_call: TRBV7-9
j_call: TRBJ2-7
cdr3_aa: CASSKPGAYEQYF

v_call: TRBV5-6
j_call: TRBJ2-1
cdr3_aa: CASSLRRGVYNEQFF